These 12 T cell receptor beta chains originate from one sample sequenced in a study of shared clonotypes between healthy human individuals (dated by TCRdb to about 2020). Library method: the immunoSEQ multiplex PCR assay. Imported from immuneACCESS, the table was reduced by TCRdb to in-frame sequences with V and J called. These copies leave out some clones; in studies compared against another copy, an unresolved V gene accounts for under half, and the cause of the remainder is not known. Here the sample has under 650,000 clones; almost 97% occur a single time. The ten biggest clones cover roughly 0.06% of the sample. The sample consisted of naive CD4+ T cells sorted from blood. The sample's cell subset or site label, in plain terms: CD45RA+ positively selected. The receptors originated from a woman aged 25 to 39 in good health.

This chain connects TRBV7-8 to TRBJ2-7; D is unclear. The CDR3 length is 12 residues. The ends were cut back, 5 bases at V and 0 bases at J, with 5 bases in the middle. The germline gives CDR1 SGHVS, CDR2 FQNEAQ. CDR3 DNA: TGTGCCAGCAGCGAGAGCTCCTACGAGCAGTACTTC. This gives the protein CASSESSYEQYF. Using reference TRBV7-8 and TRBJ2-7 for the parts outside the CDR3, the full variable domain is GAGVSQSPRYKVAKRGQDVALRCDPISGHVSLFWYQQALGQGPEFLTYFQNEAQLDKSGLPSDRFFAERPEGSVSTLKIQRTQQEDSAVYLCASSESSYEQYFGPGTRLTVT.

V usage is TRBV7-9 and J usage is TRBJ2-7; 12 nucleotides line up with TRBD2. The J segment lost 4 bases and the V segment lost 5 bases, leaving 6 bases of the junction unmatched. The CDR3 spans 15 residues. Germline loops: CDR1 SEHNR, CDR2 FQNEAQ (reference sequence). The CDR3, as DNA: TGTGCCAGCAGCCCCAGACTAGCGGGAGTATACGAGCAGTACTTC. This encodes CASSPRLAGVYEQYF.

The CDR3 spells CASAWAGGPTDTQYF. CDR3 in DNA: TGTGCCAGCGCATGGGCGGGAGGGCCCACAGATACGCAGTATTTT. V gene TRBV18 combines with J gene TRBJ2-3, with 9 bases aligning to TRBD2. This CDR3 has 15 amino acids. The germline V gene encodes CDR1 KGHSH and CDR2 LQKENI. Trimming took 8 bases from V and 2 from J; bases not matched to a gene: 8.

The chain combines TRBV10-3 with TRBJ2-7, with 7 bases lining up with TRBD1. The CDR3 has 14 residues. V gave up 6 bases and J gave up 2 bases; unmatched junction bases: 7. CDR1 is ENHRY, CDR2 SYGVKD, per germline. The DNA for the CDR3 is TGTGCCATCAGCTTGGACAGGAAAGCCTACGAGCAGTACTTC. Its translation is CAISLDRKAYEQYF.

CDR3 nucleotide sequence: TGTGCCAGTAGTTTCTTAGCGGGAGTTGGGAATGAGCAGTTCTTC. Protein: CASSFLAGVGNEQFF. The rearrangement joins TRBV19 to TRBJ2-1, with TRBD2 matching over 9 bases. CDR1 and CDR2 (germline): LNHDA, SQIVND (reference sequence). The CDR3 totals 15 residues. V gave up 5 bases and J gave up 7 bases; unmatched junction bases: 9.

The chain uses TRBV7-9 and TRBJ1-3; unclear D gene. CDR3 length equals 12 residues. Trimming took 1 base from V and 8 from J, leaving 6 bases between them. CDR1 is SEHNR, CDR2 FQNEAQ, per germline (reference sequence). The CDR3 region is CASSLEGYTIYF. The CDR3 DNA reads as TGTGCCAGCAGCTTAGAGGGTTACACCATATATTTT.

This chain connects TRBV10-2 to TRBJ2-7, with 9 positions matching TRBD2. Trimming took 2 bases from V and 1 from J; bases not matched to a gene: 3. Per germline, CDR1 WSHSY and CDR2 SAAADI. There are 15 residues in the CDR3. In nucleotides, the CDR3 is TGCGCCAGCAGTGAGGATAGCGGGAGTTCCTACGAGCAGTACTTC. Protein: CASSEDSGSSYEQYF.

The V and J genes are TRBV6-6 and TRBJ2-6; 8 nucleotides match TRBD2. V trimming: 7 bases; J trimming: 2 bases; junction bases outside the gene matches: 7. Per the germline V gene, CDR1 is MNHNY and CDR2 is SVGAGI (reference sequence). The CDR3 totals 16 residues. In DNA form, the CDR3 reads TGTGCCAGCACCGAGGCAGCGGGAGCTGGGGCCAACGTCCTGACTTTC. Translating it yields CASTEAAGAGANVLTF.

CDR3 bases: TGTGCCAGTAGTATAGTGGCAGGGGTTGGGAATCAGCCCCAGCATTTT. This encodes CASSIVAGVGNQPQHF. The chain couples TRBV19 to TRBJ1-5; a weak D match, TRBD1 (6 bases). The CDR3 has 16 residues. Germline CDR1 reads LNHDA; CDR2 reads SQIVND (reference sequence). Deletions cut 1 base from V and 4 bases from J, with 14 bases between.

This clone appeared a single time. The V call is TRBV27, the J call TRBJ2-3, with D unresolved. Germline V gene data show CDR1 as MNHEY and CDR2 as SMNVEV (reference sequence). The ends were cut back, 4 bases at V and 6 bases at J, with 8 bases in the middle. This CDR3 spans 12 amino acids. The CDR3 here is CASSSVLDTQYF. The CDR3 DNA follows: TGTGCCAGCAGTTCCGTCCTGGATACGCAGTATTTT.

The gene calls are TRBV20-1 and TRBJ2-7; D is unclear. Looked up from germline, CDR1 is DFQATT and CDR2 is SNEGSKA (reference sequence). The germline V and J ends were trimmed by 5 bases and 12 bases, with 17 bases remaining between them. The CDR3 is made up of 11 amino acids. CDR3 bases: TGCAGTGCTGCCCTAGGTCTGCTCGCGTACTTC. Its translation: CSAALGLLAYF.

This sequence joins TRBV5-1 and TRBJ1-1, with D unresolved. Germline loops: CDR1 SGHRS, CDR2 YFSETQ. Trimming took off 6 bases at V and 3 bases at J, with 15 bases between the two ends. The CDR3 has 14 amino acids. The CDR3 sequence: CASTRESWDTEAFF. CDR3 DNA: TGCGCCAGCACCCGAGAAAGCTGGGACACTGAAGCTTTCTTT.